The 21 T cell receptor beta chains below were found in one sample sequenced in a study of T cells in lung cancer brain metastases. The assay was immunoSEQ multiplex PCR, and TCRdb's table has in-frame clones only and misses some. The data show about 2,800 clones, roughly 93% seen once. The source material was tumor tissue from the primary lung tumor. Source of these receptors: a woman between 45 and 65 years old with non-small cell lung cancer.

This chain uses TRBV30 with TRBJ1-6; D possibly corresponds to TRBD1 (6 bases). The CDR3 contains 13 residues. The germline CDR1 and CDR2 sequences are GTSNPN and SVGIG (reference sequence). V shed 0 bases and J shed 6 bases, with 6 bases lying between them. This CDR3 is CAWSVQGNSPLHF. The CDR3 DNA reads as TGTGCCTGGAGTGTACAGGGTAATTCACCCCTCCACTTT.

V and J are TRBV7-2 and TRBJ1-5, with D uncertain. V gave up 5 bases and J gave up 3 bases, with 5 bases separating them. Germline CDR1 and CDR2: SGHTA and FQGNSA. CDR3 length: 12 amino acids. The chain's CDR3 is CASSPFNQPQHF. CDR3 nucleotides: TGTGCCAGCAGCCCGTTCAATCAGCCCCAGCATTTT. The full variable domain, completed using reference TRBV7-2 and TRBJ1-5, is GAGVSQSPSNKVTEKGKDVELRCDPISGHTALYWYRQSLGQGLEFLIYFQGNSAPDKSGLPSDRFSAERTGGSVSTLTIQRTQQEDSAVYLCASSPFNQPQHFGDGTRLSIL.

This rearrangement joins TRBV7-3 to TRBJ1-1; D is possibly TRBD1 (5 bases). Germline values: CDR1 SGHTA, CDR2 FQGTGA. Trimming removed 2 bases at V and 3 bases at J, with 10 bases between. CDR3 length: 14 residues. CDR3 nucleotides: TGTGCCAGCAGCTTAGGGGGAAAAGACACTGAAGCTTTCTTT. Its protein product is CASSLGGKDTEAFF.

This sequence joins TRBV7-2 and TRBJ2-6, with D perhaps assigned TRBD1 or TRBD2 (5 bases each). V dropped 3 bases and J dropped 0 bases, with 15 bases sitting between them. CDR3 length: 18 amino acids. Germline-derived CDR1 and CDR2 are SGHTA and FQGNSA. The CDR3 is CASSFRGTRISGANVLTF. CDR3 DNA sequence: TGTGCCAGCAGCTTTCGAGGGACCCGGATCTCTGGGGCCAACGTCCTGACTTTC.

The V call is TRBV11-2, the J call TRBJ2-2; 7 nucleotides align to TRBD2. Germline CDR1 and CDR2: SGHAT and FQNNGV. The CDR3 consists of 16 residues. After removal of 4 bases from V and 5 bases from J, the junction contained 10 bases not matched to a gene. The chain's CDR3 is CASSSYFSGGTGELFF. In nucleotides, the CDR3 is TGTGCCAGCAGCTCCTACTTTTCCGGGGGGACCGGGGAGCTGTTTTTT.

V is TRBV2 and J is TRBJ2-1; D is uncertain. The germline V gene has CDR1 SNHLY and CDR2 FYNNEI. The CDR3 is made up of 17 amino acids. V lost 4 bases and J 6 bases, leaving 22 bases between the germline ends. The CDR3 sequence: CASSAPTVWIGSNEQFF. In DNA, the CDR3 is TGTGCCAGCAGTGCCCCGACCGTTTGGATAGGAAGCAATGAGCAGTTCTTC.

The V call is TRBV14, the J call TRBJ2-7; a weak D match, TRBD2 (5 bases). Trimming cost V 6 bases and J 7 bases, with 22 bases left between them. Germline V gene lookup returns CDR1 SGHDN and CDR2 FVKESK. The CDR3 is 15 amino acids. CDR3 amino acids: CASSPTGGTVGEQYF. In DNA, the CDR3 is TGTGCCAGCAGTCCGACCGGAGGCACCGTGGGGGAGCAGTACTTC.

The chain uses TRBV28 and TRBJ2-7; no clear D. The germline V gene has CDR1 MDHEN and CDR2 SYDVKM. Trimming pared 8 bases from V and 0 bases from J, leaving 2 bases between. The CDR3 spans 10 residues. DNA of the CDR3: TGTGCCAGCGGCTCCTACGAGCAGTACTTC. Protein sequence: CASGSYEQYF.

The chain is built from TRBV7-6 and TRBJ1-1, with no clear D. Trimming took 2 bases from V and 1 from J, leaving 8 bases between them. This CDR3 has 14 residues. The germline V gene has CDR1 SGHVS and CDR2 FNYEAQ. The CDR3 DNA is TGTGCCAGCAGCTTAATGCCGCGGAACACTGAAGCTTTCTTT. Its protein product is CASSLMPRNTEAFF.

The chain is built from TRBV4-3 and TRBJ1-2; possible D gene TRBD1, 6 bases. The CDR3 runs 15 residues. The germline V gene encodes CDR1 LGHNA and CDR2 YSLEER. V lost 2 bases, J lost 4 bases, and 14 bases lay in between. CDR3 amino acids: CASSQSGTPIYGYTF. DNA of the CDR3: TGCGCCAGCAGCCAATCCGGGACACCCATCTATGGCTACACCTTC.

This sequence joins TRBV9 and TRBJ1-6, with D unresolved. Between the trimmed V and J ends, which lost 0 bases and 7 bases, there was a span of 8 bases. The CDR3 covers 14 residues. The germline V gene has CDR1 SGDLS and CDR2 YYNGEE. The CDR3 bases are TGTGCCAGCAGCGTAGCCCCCTCGAATTCACCCCTCCACTTT. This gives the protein CASSVAPSNSPLHF.

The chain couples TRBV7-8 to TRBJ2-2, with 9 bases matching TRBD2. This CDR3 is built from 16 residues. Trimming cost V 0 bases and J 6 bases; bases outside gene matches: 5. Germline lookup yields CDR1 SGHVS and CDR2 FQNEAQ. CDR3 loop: CASSLAGSGRAGELFF. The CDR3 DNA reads TGTGCCAGCAGCTTAGCCGGTAGCGGGAGAGCCGGGGAGCTGTTTTTT.

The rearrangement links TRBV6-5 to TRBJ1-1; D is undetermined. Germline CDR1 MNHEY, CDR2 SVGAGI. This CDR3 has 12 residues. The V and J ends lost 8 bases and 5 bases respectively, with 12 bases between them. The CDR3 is CASSSSRTEAFF. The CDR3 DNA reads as TGTGCCAGCTCATCGTCCCGGACTGAAGCTTTCTTT.

Here the CDR3 DNA reads TGTGCCAGTACCCTACAGGGAAGAGACACCGGGGAGCTGTTTTTT. This translates into CASTLQGRDTGELFF. This sequence joins TRBV19 and TRBJ2-2, with a weak D call TRBD1 (6 bases). Germline values: CDR1 LNHDA, CDR2 SQIVND (reference sequence). This CDR3 region has 15 residues. V was shortened by 7 bases and J by 3 bases, with 15 bases between the two germline ends.

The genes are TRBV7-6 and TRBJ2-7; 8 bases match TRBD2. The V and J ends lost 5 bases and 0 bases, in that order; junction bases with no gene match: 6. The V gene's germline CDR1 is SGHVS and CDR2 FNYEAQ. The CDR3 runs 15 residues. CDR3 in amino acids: CASSPERGSSYEQYF. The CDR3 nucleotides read TGTGCCAGCAGCCCAGAGCGGGGGAGCTCCTACGAGCAGTACTTC.

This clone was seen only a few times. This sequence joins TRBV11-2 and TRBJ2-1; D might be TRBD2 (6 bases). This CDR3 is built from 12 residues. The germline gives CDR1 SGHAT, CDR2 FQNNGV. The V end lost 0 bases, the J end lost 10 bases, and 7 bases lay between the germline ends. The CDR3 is CASSLEGREQFF. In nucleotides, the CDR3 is TGTGCCAGCAGCTTAGAAGGGAGGGAGCAGTTCTTC.

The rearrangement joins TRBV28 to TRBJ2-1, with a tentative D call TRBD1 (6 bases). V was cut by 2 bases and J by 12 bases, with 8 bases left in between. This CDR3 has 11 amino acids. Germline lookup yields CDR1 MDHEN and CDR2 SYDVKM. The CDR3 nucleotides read TGTGCCAGCAGTTTAACCAGGGGGCAGTTCTTC. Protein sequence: CASSLTRGQFF.

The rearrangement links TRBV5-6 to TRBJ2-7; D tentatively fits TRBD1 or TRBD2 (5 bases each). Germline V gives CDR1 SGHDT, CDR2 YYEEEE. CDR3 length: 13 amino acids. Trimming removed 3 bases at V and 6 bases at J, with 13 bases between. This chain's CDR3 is CASSSAWGSEQYF. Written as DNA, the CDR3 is TGTGCCAGCAGCTCGGCGTGGGGGTCCGAGCAGTACTTC.

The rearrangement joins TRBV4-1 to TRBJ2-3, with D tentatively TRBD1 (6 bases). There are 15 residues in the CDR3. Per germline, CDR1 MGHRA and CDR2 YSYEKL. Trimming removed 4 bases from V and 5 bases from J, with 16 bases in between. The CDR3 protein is CASSRGSTGIDTQYF. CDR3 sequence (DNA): TGCGCCAGCAGCCGGGGTAGTACAGGGATAGATACGCAGTATTTT.

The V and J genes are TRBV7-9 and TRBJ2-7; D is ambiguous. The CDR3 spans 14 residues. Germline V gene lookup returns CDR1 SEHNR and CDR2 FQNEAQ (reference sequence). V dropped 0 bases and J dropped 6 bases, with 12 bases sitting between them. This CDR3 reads CASSLAVVASEQYF. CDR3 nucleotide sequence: TGTGCCAGCAGCTTAGCGGTCGTGGCGAGCGAGCAGTACTTC. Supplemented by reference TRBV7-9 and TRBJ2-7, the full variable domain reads DTGVSQNPRHKITKRGQNVTFRCDPISEHNRLYWYRQTLGQGPEFLTYFQNEAQLEKSRLLSDRFSAERPKGSFSTLEIQRTEQGDSAMYLCASSLAVVASEQYFGPGTRLTVT.

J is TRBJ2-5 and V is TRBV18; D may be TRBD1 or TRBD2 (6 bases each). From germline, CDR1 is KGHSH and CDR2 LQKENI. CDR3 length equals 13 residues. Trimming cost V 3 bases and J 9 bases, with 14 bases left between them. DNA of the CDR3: TGTGCCAGCTCACCCTGGGAGGAGGGGGCCCAGTACTTC. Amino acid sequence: CASSPWEEGAQYF.